The T cell receptor beta chain under discussion was sequenced for a study of blood T cell repertoires in COVID-19. Study-level background: From T cells, B-cell-depleted T cells, or PBMCs came the material, which was cDNA or gDNA.

Some clones are missing from TCRdb's copy, which holds only in-frame ones; the method was immunoSEQ multiplex PCR. The sample holds hundreds of thousands of clones, roughly 83% seen once. Germline assignment: CDR1 SGHNT and CDR2 YYREEE (reference sequence). The CDR3 is 18 residues long. Trimming cost V 0 bases and J 9 bases; bases outside gene matches: 14. This chain uses TRBV5-4 with TRBJ2-7; TRBD2 matches 14 bases. The receptor was derived from a woman between 50 and 59 years old who had recovered from COVID-19. The sequenced sample consisted of PBMCs or T cells enriched from blood (not recorded which). CDR3 DNA sequence: TGTGCCAGCAGCTTGGGGGGACTAGCGGGGGCCCGCCGGGTTCGGCAGTACTTC. Its protein is CASSLGGLAGARRVRQYF.